The TCR beta chain described here comes from a study of blood T cell repertoires in COVID-19. At the level of the study: Researchers got acute and convalescent COVID-19 samples from the United States, Italy and Spain.

Trimming at V came to 6 bases and at J to 0 bases, leaving 4 bases not matched to a gene. Per germline, CDR1 KGHDR and CDR2 SFDVKD. The length of the CDR3 is 15 residues. The Seattle patients, enrolled during active infection, were followed longitudinally. Sequencing was performed with immunoSEQ multiplex PCR; in TCRdb, only in-frame clones are kept and a portion is missing. This table has approximately 45,000 clones, approximately 87% appearing once. This chain uses TRBV24-1 with TRBJ2-1, with 7 bases identical to TRBD2. The receptor's source is a man between 35 and 55 years old with COVID-19, enrolled during active disease. The sample consisted of peripheral blood. CDR3 in amino acids: CATSREAGSYNEQFF. CDR3 in DNA: TGTGCCACCAGTCGGGAGGCGGGCTCCTACAATGAGCAGTTCTTC.